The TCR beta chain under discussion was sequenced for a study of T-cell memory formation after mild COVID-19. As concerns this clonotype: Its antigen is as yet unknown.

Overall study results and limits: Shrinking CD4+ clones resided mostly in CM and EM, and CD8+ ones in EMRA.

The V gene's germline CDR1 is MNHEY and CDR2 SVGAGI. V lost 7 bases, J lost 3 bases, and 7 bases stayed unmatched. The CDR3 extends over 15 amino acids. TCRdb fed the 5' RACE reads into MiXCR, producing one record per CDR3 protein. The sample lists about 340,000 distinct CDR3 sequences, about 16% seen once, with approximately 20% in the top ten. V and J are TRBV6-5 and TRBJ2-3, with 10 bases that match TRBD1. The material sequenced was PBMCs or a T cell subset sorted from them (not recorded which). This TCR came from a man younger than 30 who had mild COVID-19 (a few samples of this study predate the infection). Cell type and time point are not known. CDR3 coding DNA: TGTGCCAGCAAGGACAGGGGGTGGGGAACAGATACGCAGTATTTT. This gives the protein CASKDRGWGTDTQYF.